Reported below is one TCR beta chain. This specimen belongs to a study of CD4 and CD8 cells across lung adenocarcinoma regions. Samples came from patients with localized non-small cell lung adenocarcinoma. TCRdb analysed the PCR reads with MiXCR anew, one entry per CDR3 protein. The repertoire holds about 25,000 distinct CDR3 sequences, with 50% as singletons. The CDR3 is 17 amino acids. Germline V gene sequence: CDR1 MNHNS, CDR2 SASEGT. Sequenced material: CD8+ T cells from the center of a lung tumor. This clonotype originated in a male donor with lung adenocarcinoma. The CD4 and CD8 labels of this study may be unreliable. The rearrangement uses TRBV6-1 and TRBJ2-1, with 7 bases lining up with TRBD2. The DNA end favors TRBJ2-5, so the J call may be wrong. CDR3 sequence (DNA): TGTGCCAGCAGGCTTGGACGACTAGCCGTGTACCAAGAGACCCAGTACTTC. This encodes CASRLGRLAVYQETQYF.